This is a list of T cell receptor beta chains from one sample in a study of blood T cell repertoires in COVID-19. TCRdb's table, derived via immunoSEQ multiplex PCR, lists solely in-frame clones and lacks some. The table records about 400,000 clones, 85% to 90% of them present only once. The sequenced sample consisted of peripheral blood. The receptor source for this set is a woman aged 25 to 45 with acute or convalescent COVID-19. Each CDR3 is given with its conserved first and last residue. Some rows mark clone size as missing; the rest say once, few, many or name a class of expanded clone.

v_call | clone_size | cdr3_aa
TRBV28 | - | CASSSTDTQYF
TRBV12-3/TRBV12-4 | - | CASSLEGPLHF
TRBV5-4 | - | CASSFSPIGGSYNEQFF
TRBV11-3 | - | CASSPGGSTDTQYF
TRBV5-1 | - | CASSLSQGLYGYTF
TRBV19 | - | CASSQGIANTGELFF
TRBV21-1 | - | CASSKALFPGTGTDTQYF
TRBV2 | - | CASSPGDEQYF
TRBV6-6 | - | CASAQAVDEQLF
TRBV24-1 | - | CATGSSGTSIKDTQYF
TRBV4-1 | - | CASSHGTGFVGDYGYTF
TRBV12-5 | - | CASGFRPWGQGHLNTEAFF
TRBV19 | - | CASNMGQLNQPQHF
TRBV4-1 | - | CASSQDIDWQETQYF
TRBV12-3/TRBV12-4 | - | CASSFGLGEQYF
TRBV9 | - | CASAGKGPGNTIYF
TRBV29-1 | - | CSVELAGGLSSYNEQFF
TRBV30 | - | CAWNLGQGIFEQYF
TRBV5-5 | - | CASSRDITDTQYF
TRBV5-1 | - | CASSLSGGASYEQYF
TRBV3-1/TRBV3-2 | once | CASSEGGGRYEQYF
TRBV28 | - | CASSLSGNTEAFF
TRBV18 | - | CASSHTDRDLVSRGYTF
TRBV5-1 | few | CASSLTSGGSYEQYF
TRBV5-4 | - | CASSLLTSGQDEQFF
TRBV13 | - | CASSQGLRDNEQFF
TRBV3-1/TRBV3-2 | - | CASSQAQGEQYF
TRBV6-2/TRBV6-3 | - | CASSYSTSGGNSYEQYF
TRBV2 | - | CASSAQGDGEQFF
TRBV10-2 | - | CASSVNREIEAFF
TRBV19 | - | CASGLADKNEKLFF
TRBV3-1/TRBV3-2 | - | CASSQDLAGVGPQHF
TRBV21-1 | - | CASRGQGARATNTGELFF
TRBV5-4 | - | CASRTGGEPYEQYF
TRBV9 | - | CASSVAGGSYNEQFF
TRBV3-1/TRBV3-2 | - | CASSQEPGTSGEVAGELFF
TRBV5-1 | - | CASSLEVAGGSPYEQYF
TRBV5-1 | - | CASSARGSADTQYF
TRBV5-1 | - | CASSSSDRGEAFF
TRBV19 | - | CASSNSGGSGANEQYF
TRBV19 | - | CASSIGSGGTYEQYF
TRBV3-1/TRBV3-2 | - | CASSLSDRGHQPQHF
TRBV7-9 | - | CASSQDRSDNSPLHF
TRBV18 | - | CASSPTTDSYEQYF
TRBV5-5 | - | CASSLWDRGSVDEKLFF
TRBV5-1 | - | CASSFLAGGQKAQYF
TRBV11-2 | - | CASSSPGQGARETQYF
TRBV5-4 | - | CASSGGSLNYGYTF
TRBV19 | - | CASSIGSYGKAFF
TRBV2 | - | CASSARLYEQYF
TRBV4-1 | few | CASSQAGDGAMNTEAFF
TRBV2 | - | CASSEFGGEGEKLFF